The rows below give T cell receptor beta chains drawn from one sample of a study of cytomegalovirus exposure and HLA in healthy donors. Here immunoSEQ multiplex PCR was the method, and the copy in TCRdb shows in-frame clones only, minus some. The repertoire holds 80,000 to 100,000 clones, with roughly 93% as singletons. The material sequenced was PBMCs. The source of these receptors is a man aged 25-45 years in good health and CMV-seronegative. The CDR3 runs from the conserved cysteine through the conserved F or W. Fields, in order: CDR3 length, clone size, V gene, D gene, J gene, CDR3 DNA, CDR3 protein. The D gene is left open where the match is weak. The size field is filled for only some rows; it gives once, few, many or a size class.

>15|NA|TRBV30|TRBD2|TRBJ2-5
TGTGCCTGGGGCAATTGGGCGGGAGAACAAGAGACCCAGTACTTC
CAWGNWAGEQETQYF
>13|NA|TRBV5-4|TRBD1|TRBJ1-2
TGTGCCAGCAGCTTACAGGGGGGGATTGGCTACACCTTC
CASSLQGGIGYTF
>13|NA|TRBV18|NA|TRBJ2-5
TGTGCCAGCTCACCCGGGGTCGGCGAGACCCAGTACTTC
CASSPGVGETQYF
>14|NA|TRBV6-6|NA|TRBJ1-5
TGTGCCAGCAGTTACCGTGGGGGCAACCAGCCCCAGCATTTT
CASSYRGGNQPQHF
>17|NA|TRBV5-1|TRBD2|TRBJ2-1
TGCGCCAGCAGCTTGGACCCAGCGGGGGGGAAGGGTAATGAGCAGTTCTTC
CASSLDPAGGKGNEQFF
>13|few|TRBV6-6|NA|TRBJ2-7
TGTGCCAGCAGTTATACAGGGATCTACGAGCAGTACTTC
CASSYTGIYEQYF
>16|NA|TRBV19|TRBD2|TRBJ2-7
TGTGCCAGTAGTACCTGGCGGGAGTGGGGCTCCTACGAGCAGTACTTC
CASSTWREWGSYEQYF
>16|NA|TRBV27|TRBD1|TRBJ2-7
TGTGCCAGCAGTTTATCGTCTGGACAGGTACTTTACGAGCAGTACTTC
CASSLSSGQVLYEQYF
>16|NA|TRBV6-1|TRBD2|TRBJ2-1
TGTGCCAGCAGTGAAGCGCTGGCTAGCGGGAGCAATGAGCAGTTCTTC
CASSEALASGSNEQFF
>13|NA|TRBV10-1|NA|TRBJ1-4
TGCGCCAGCAGCGGCGGGACGAATGAAAAACTGTTTTTT
CASSGGTNEKLFF
>14|NA|TRBV5-1|TRBD1|TRBJ2-7
TGCGCCAGCAGCTTAGGGGACAGGGTTTCCGAGCAGTACTTC
CASSLGDRVSEQYF
>15|NA|TRBV19|NA|TRBJ1-5
TGTGCCAGTAGTATCGTCCCAGAAAATAATCAGCCCCAGCATTTT
CASSIVPENNQPQHF
>15|NA|TRBV19|NA|TRBJ2-7
TGTGCCAGTAGTATAGCGTCCTCGGGAACCTACGAGCAGTACTTC
CASSIASSGTYEQYF
>15|NA|TRBV6-4|NA|TRBJ2-1
TGTGCCAGCAGTGACGGGTCCGCGGACTACAATGAGCAGTTCTTC
CASSDGSADYNEQFF
>15|few|TRBV7-9|NA|TRBJ2-6
TGTGCCAGCAGCTCACAGGGCTTTGGGGCCAACGTCCTGACTTTC
CASSSQGFGANVLTF
>14|NA|TRBV19|NA|TRBJ2-7
TGTGCCAGTAGTATATCCGACAGTTCCTACGAGCAGTACTTC
CASSISDSSYEQYF
>14|NA|TRBV10-1|NA|TRBJ1-1
TGCGCCAGCAGTTCTCAGGGTATGAACACTGAAGCTTTCTTT
CASSSQGMNTEAFF
>16|NA|TRBV9|TRBD2|TRBJ2-5
TGTGCCAGCAGCGTAGCTAGCGCGGGGGGGCTTCAGACCCAGTACTTC
CASSVASAGGLQTQYF
>13|NA|TRBV6-1|NA|TRBJ1-3
TGTGCCAGCAGTGAAGGACCGGGGAACACCATATATTTT
CASSEGPGNTIYF
>15|NA|TRBV6-5|TRBD1|TRBJ1-2
TGTGCCAGCAGTTACACAGGGCAGGGGGGCTATGGCTACACCTTC
CASSYTGQGGYGYTF
>16|NA|TRBV25-1|NA|TRBJ2-3
TGTGCCAGCAGTGGTTCAGGGGAGATGGGTCCAGATACGCAGTATTTT
CASSGSGEMGPDTQYF
>15|NA|TRBV5-1|NA|TRBJ1-2
TGCGCCAGCAGCCCCAGGTCCAGAACAAACTATGGCTACACCTTC
CASSPRSRTNYGYTF
>13|NA|TRBV28|NA|TRBJ2-2
TGTGCCAGCAGTCCCGGGGTAGCCGGGGAGCTGTTTTTT
CASSPGVAGELFF
>15|NA|TRBV15|TRBD1|TRBJ2-7
TGTGCCACCAGCAGGTCACAGGGGTCCTCCTACGAGCAGTACTTC
CATSRSQGSSYEQYF
>16|NA|TRBV11-3|NA|TRBJ2-1
TGTGCCAGCAGCTTAGATTTTGGGACAACCAACAATGAGCAGTTCTTC
CASSLDFGTTNNEQFF
>15|NA|TRBV5-4|TRBD1|TRBJ2-6
TGTGCCAGCAGTCTCGACAGGGCTGGGGCCAACGTCCTGACTTTC
CASSLDRAGANVLTF
>15|NA|TRBV4-2|NA|TRBJ1-3
TGTGCCAGCAGCCAAGACTTTCAGGGTGGAAACACCATATATTTT
CASSQDFQGGNTIYF
>13|NA|TRBV19|NA|TRBJ2-1
TGTGCCAGTACCCCAGATACCTACAATGAGCAGTTCTTC
CASTPDTYNEQFF
>13|once|TRBV5-1|NA|TRBJ1-1
TGCGCCAGCAGCCCGACACAGAACACTGAAGCTTTCTTT
CASSPTQNTEAFF
>19|NA|TRBV7-2|TRBD2|TRBJ2-7
TGTGCCAGCAGCTCTAGAAGCGCCGTCTGGAGCGGGAGATCCTACGAGCAGTACTTC
CASSSRSAVWSGRSYEQYF
>15|NA|TRBV5-1|NA|TRBJ2-7
TGCGCCAGCAGCCCAGGGGGGCCGATCTCCTACGAGCAGTACTTC
CASSPGGPISYEQYF
>16|NA|TRBV5-1|NA|TRBJ2-1
TGCGCCAGCAGCGGCGGGACAGCCCAAACATACAATGAGCAGTTCTTC
CASSGGTAQTYNEQFF
>15|NA|TRBV6-4|NA|TRBJ2-5
TGTGCCAGCAGTGAAGGGGGTCAGGGTGGAGAGACCCAGTACTTC
CASSEGGQGGETQYF
>15|NA|TRBV25-1|TRBD1|TRBJ1-2
TGTGCCAGCACTCGGACAGGAACTCCAAACTATGGCTACACCTTC
CASTRTGTPNYGYTF
>14|NA|TRBV7-8|TRBD1|TRBJ2-5
TGTGCCAGCAGCTTCTGGGACAGGGAAGAGACCCAGTACTTC
CASSFWDREETQYF